What follows are 28 T cell receptor beta chains derived from one specimen sequenced in a study of T-cell memory formation after mild COVID-19. MiXCR was run by TCRdb on the 5' RACE reads, yielding one entry per CDR3 protein. The table includes around 300,000 distinct CDR3 sequences, approximately 12% detected once. Sequencing was performed on PBMCs or a T cell subset sorted from them (not recorded which). The receptors come from a man between 18 and 29 years old who had mild COVID-19 (a few samples of this study predate the infection). Cell type and time point are not known.

The chain combines TRBV12-3 or TRBV12-4 with TRBJ2-5; D remains unclear. The CDR3 loop spans 14 amino acids. V was pared by 6 bases and J by 1 base, with 12 bases between. The DNA of the CDR3 is TGTGCCAGCAGCCCCGGTTACTCCCAAGAGACCCAGTACTTC. It codes for CASSPGYSQETQYF.

The chain recombines TRBV6-1 with TRBJ2-7; D remains unclear. Looked up from germline, CDR1 is MNHNS and CDR2 is SASEGT. V was trimmed by 7 bases and J by 2 bases, leaving 12 bases between them. CDR3 length: 13 amino acids. The CDR3 loop is CASTSLPTYEQYF. The CDR3 region has the DNA TGTGCCAGCACGAGCCTACCGACCTACGAGCAGTACTTC.

The rearrangement links TRBV9 to TRBJ1-2; 8 nucleotides line up with TRBD1. The V and J ends lost 4 bases and 7 bases, in that order; junction bases with no gene match: 9. Germline-derived CDR1 and CDR2 are SGDLS and YYNGEE. This CDR3 region has 14 residues. The CDR3 region is CASSSRTGSVGYTF. CDR3 nucleotide sequence: TGTGCCAGCAGCTCCCGGACAGGGTCTGTTGGCTACACCTTC.

This clonotype was counted many times. The chain carries TRBV20-1 and TRBJ1-5; D perhaps matches TRBD1 (5 bases). CDR3 length equals 13 residues. V was trimmed by 6 bases and J by 9 bases, leaving 18 bases between them. In germline, CDR1 is DFQATT, CDR2 SNEGSKA (reference sequence). The CDR3 sequence is CSAHEGPGGPQHF. The CDR3 DNA sequence: TGCAGTGCCCATGAGGGGCCCGGAGGGCCCCAGCATTTT.

The rearrangement joins TRBV6-6 to TRBJ2-1, with TRBD2 identical over 9 bases. The junction had 13 bases not matched to a gene; V was cut back by 4 bases and J by 0 bases. The V gene's germline CDR1 is MNHNY and CDR2 SVGAGI (reference sequence). The CDR3 runs 19 residues. CDR3 sequence: CASSSYSGGGASSYNEQFF. CDR3 coding DNA: TGTGCCAGCAGTTCATACTCTGGCGGGGGGGCCAGCTCCTACAATGAGCAGTTCTTC.

This chain uses TRBV29-1 with TRBJ1-1, with D maybe TRBD1 (6 bases). CDR3 length: 12 amino acids. Looked up from germline, CDR1 is SQVTM and CDR2 is ANQGSEA. Deletions cut 2 bases from V and 4 bases from J, with 8 bases between. CDR3 DNA: TGCAGCGTTGAAACAGGGCCCACTGAAGCTTTCTTT. Amino acid sequence: CSVETGPTEAFF.

DNA for the CDR3: TGTGCCAGCAGCACAGGGAGGTTCGAGACCCAGTACTTC. Amino acids: CASSTGRFETQYF. The chain combines TRBV5-6 with TRBJ2-5; D may be TRBD1 or TRBD2 (6 bases each). This CDR3 is built from 13 residues. Germline CDR1 reads SGHDT; CDR2 reads YYEEEE. The V end was cut by 4 bases, the J end by 5 bases, with 12 bases between.

The V and J genes are TRBV5-8 and TRBJ2-4, with D unresolved. CDR3 size: 12 residues. Germline assignment: CDR1 SGHTS and CDR2 YDEGEE. V gave up 0 bases and J gave up 15 bases, with 13 bases separating them. CDR3 residues: CASSLAVGTLYF. CDR3 coding DNA: TGTGCCAGCAGCTTGGCCGTAGGCACCTTGTACTTC.

The chain recombines TRBV29-1 with TRBJ2-2, with no clear D. The CDR3 spans 13 residues. V lost 6 bases and J lost 3, with 11 bases in between. Germline V gene sequence: CDR1 SQVTM, CDR2 ANQGSEA. The CDR3 sequence is CSVRAAYTGELFF. CDR3 bases: TGCAGCGTACGGGCGGCGTACACCGGGGAGCTGTTTTTT.

The CDR3 bases are TGTGCCTGGAGTTCTAGGAATGAGCAGTTCTTC. Its protein is CAWSSRNEQFF. V gene TRBV30 combines with J gene TRBJ2-1, with unresolved D. V lost 2 bases and J lost 7, with 6 bases in between. Germline V gives CDR1 GTSNPN, CDR2 SVGIG (reference sequence). The CDR3 extends over 11 amino acids.

The chain has TRBV5-1 and TRBJ2-5; 12 bases are shared with TRBD1. CDR1 SGHRS and CDR2 YFSETQ come from the germline V gene. The CDR3 runs 15 residues. V lost 4 bases and J lost 4; bases outside the gene matches: 5. The DNA of the CDR3 is TGCGCCAGCAGCGGCCGGGACAGGGGGCGAGAGACCCAGTACTTC. Protein: CASSGRDRGRETQYF.

This clonotype was observed a few times. The rearrangement links TRBV4-3 to TRBJ1-1; D remains unclear. The CDR3 contains 14 residues. Germline V gives CDR1 LGHNA, CDR2 YSLEER. The V end lost 0 bases, the J end lost 6 bases, and 11 bases lay between the germline ends. The CDR3 DNA follows: TGCGCCAGCAGCCAAGACAGTCCTTGGGCTGAAGCTTTCTTT. It translates to CASSQDSPWAEAFF.

This clonotype occurred many times. The rearrangement links TRBV5-1 to TRBJ2-1, with D possibly TRBD1 on 6 matching bases. Trimming took off 3 bases at V and 5 bases at J, with 18 bases between the two ends. This CDR3 has 16 amino acids. Germline V gene sequence: CDR1 SGHRS, CDR2 YFSETQ. The CDR3 sequence: CASSSSGQLGNNEQFF. CDR3 bases: TGCGCCAGCAGCTCCTCAGGACAGCTGGGAAACAATGAGCAGTTCTTC. The full variable domain, completed using reference TRBV5-1 and TRBJ2-1, is KAGVTQTPRYLIKTRGQQVTLSCSPISGHRSVSWYQQTPGQGLQFLFEYFSETQRNKGNFPGRFSGRQFSNSRSEMNVSTLELGDSALYLCASSSSGQLGNNEQFFGPGTRLTVL.

The table lists this clonotype with a few counts. The rearrangement links TRBV7-3 to TRBJ2-1; perhaps TRBD2 as D (6 bases). V was pared by 0 bases and J by 0 bases, with 9 bases between. Germline V gives CDR1 SGHTA, CDR2 FQGTGA. The CDR3 length is 16 residues. The CDR3 DNA sequence: TGTGCCAGCAGCTTAACCTACGGGGGCTCCTACAATGAGCAGTTCTTC. Residues: CASSLTYGGSYNEQFF.

This clonotype was counted between two and nine times. This rearrangement joins TRBV24-1 to TRBJ2-3; 12 bases match TRBD2. Trimming cost V 4 bases and J 1 base; bases outside gene matches: 11. The CDR3 covers 19 residues. CDR1 and CDR2 (germline): KGHDR, SFDVKD. CDR3 residues: CATSDSGTSGSGRTDTQYF. DNA for the CDR3: TGTGCCACCAGTGACTCCGGGACTAGCGGGTCTGGGCGCACAGATACGCAGTATTTT.

The chain has TRBV5-1 and TRBJ1-2; 7 bases map to TRBD1. The germline V gene has CDR1 SGHRS and CDR2 YFSETQ. The CDR3 spans 13 residues. Trimming removed 4 bases from V and 8 bases from J; junction bases left unmatched: 8. CDR3 DNA sequence: TGCGCCAGCAGCCTCAGGGGGACTCAAGGCTACACCTTC. Encoded protein: CASSLRGTQGYTF.

V is TRBV5-1 and J is TRBJ2-1; 8 bases are shared with TRBD1. The CDR3 has 14 residues. Trimming removed 6 bases from V and 8 bases from J; junction bases left unmatched: 10. Germline V gene data show CDR1 as SGHRS and CDR2 as YFSETQ. CDR3 nucleotides: TGCGCCAGCAAATCGGACAGGGCGTCAGATGAGCAGTTCTTC. Its protein is CASKSDRASDEQFF.

V and J are TRBV15 and TRBJ2-1; perhaps TRBD2 as D (5 bases). Trimming stripped 2 bases from V and 0 bases from J, with 8 bases between. CDR1 and CDR2 from the germline V gene are LNHNV and YYDKDF (reference sequence). The CDR3 length is 15 residues. The CDR3 loop is CATSRRGSSYNEQFF. CDR3 coding DNA: TGTGCCACCAGCAGACGGGGTAGCTCCTACAATGAGCAGTTCTTC. Looking up the rest from reference TRBV15 and TRBJ2-1 gives the full variable domain: DAMVIQNPRYQVTQFGKPVTLSCSQTLNHNVMYWYQQKSSQAPKLLFHYYDKDFNNEADTPDNFQSRRPNTSFCFLDIRSPGLGDTAMYLCATSRRGSSYNEQFFGPGTRLTVL.

V and J are TRBV15 and TRBJ2-5; 9 bases agree with TRBD2. Losses at the gene ends were 0 bases for V and 5 bases for J; bases not matched to a gene: 1. The length of the CDR3 is 14 residues. The germline V gene encodes CDR1 LNHNV and CDR2 YYDKDF (reference sequence). CDR3 residues: CATSREAGGETQYF. The DNA for the CDR3 is TGTGCCACCAGCAGAGAGGCGGGGGGGGAGACCCAGTACTTC.

This rearrangement joins TRBV5-1 to TRBJ1-4; D unclear. This CDR3 spans 15 amino acids. Looked up from germline, CDR1 is SGHRS and CDR2 is YFSETQ. Trimming left V 1 base short and J 6 bases short, with 13 bases between. The CDR3 sequence is CASSLRGRKDEKLFF. The DNA of the CDR3 is TGCGCCAGCAGCTTGAGAGGGAGAAAGGATGAAAAACTGTTTTTT.

The CDR3 reads CASSLGALENEQFF. The CDR3 DNA sequence: TGTGCCAGCAGCTTAGGGGCTCTCGAAAATGAGCAGTTCTTC. V gene TRBV11-3 combines with J gene TRBJ2-1; D ambiguous. This CDR3 region has 14 residues. Trimming took off 1 base at V and 7 bases at J, with 11 bases between the two ends. In germline, CDR1 is SGHNT, CDR2 YENEEA.

The V call is TRBV7-2, the J call TRBJ1-4; TRBD1 might be the D (6 bases). Trimming removed 6 bases from V and 4 bases from J, with 12 bases in between. Germline loops: CDR1 SGHTA, CDR2 FQGNSA. CDR3 length: 14 residues. This chain's CDR3 is CASSMQGINEKLFF. The CDR3 nucleotides are TGTGCCAGCAGTATGCAGGGGATTAATGAAAAACTGTTTTTT.

This rearrangement joins TRBV4-1 to TRBJ2-3, with 8 bases that match TRBD1. Per germline, CDR1 MGHRA and CDR2 YSYEKL. J lost 5 bases, V lost 1 base, and 8 bases had no gene match. The CDR3 is 16 amino acids. This chain's CDR3 is CASSQAGTGLEDTQYF. CDR3 DNA: TGCGCCAGCAGCCAAGCCGGGACAGGCCTTGAAGATACGCAGTATTTT.

The rearrangement links TRBV20-1 to TRBJ2-7; TRBD1 is a possible D gene (6 bases). This CDR3 region has 12 residues. V lost 5 bases, J lost 3 bases, and 11 bases lay in between. Germline V gene lookup returns CDR1 DFQATT and CDR2 SNEGSKA (reference sequence). The CDR3 nucleotides read TGCAGTGCTGAGCCGACAGGCTACGAGCAGTACGTC. Protein sequence: CSAEPTGYEQYV.

The CDR3 region is CASSLTVLYNEQFF. The CDR3 nucleotides are TGTGCCAGCAGCTTGACAGTCCTCTACAATGAGCAGTTCTTC. The chain joins TRBV7-9 to TRBJ2-1, with D perhaps matching TRBD1 (5 bases). The CDR3 length is 14 residues. Germline lookup yields CDR1 SEHNR and CDR2 FQNEAQ (reference sequence). Deletions cut 3 bases from V and 3 bases from J, with 9 bases between.

This clonotype was observed a few times. The gene calls are TRBV5-1 and TRBJ1-1; D uncertain. This CDR3 region has 14 residues. The V end was cut by 1 base, the J end by 5 bases, with 12 bases between. Germline V gene sequence: CDR1 SGHRS, CDR2 YFSETQ. CDR3 bases: TGCGCCAGCAGCTTGTTCAGTAGCGATACTGAAGCTTTCTTT. Protein: CASSLFSSDTEAFF.

The chain employs TRBV24-1 and TRBJ1-2, with D perhaps TRBD1 (6 bases). Trimming left V 4 bases short and J 2 bases short, with 10 bases between. This CDR3 has 14 residues. The germline gives CDR1 KGHDR, CDR2 SFDVKD. DNA of the CDR3: TGTGCCACCAGTGAACACAGGGAAAACTATGGCTACACCTTC. This translates into CATSEHRENYGYTF.

This clonotype was found many times. This chain uses TRBV6-2 or TRBV6-3 with TRBJ1-6, with D perhaps TRBD1 (5 bases). This CDR3 has 13 residues. Germline V gene sequence: CDR1 MNHEY, CDR2 SVGEGT. V lost 6 bases, J lost 14 bases, and 17 bases lay in between. The CDR3 DNA follows: TGTGCCAGCAGACCGGACATGCGTCTGACCCTCCACTTT. It translates to CASRPDMRLTLHF.